This TCR beta chain was recovered during a study of blood T cell repertoires in COVID-19. In the study overall: Material from acute and convalescent COVID-19 was sourced from the United States, Italy and Spain. PBMCs, B-cell-depleted T cells, or T cells provided the cDNA or gDNA that made up the material.

Trimming cost V 6 bases and J 7 bases, with 25 bases left between them. Germline CDR1 reads MDHEN; CDR2 reads SYDVKM. The CDR3 is 17 residues long. Repertoires were generated with immunoSEQ multiplex PCR, while TCRdb's copy carries only in-frame clones and drops some. The table shows under 200,000 clones, with 86% occurring only once. The sample was PBMCs or T cells enriched from blood (not recorded which). The TCR sequence derives from a middle-aged man with acute COVID-19. This chain connects TRBV28 to TRBJ2-1; a possible D gene is TRBD2 (6 bases). This CDR3 reads CASRLGGAGYSTNEQFF. The CDR3 DNA reads as TGTGCCAGCAGACTAGGAGGGGCGGGATATTCGACAAATGAGCAGTTCTTC.